This TCR beta chain was recorded in a study of cytomegalovirus exposure and HLA in healthy donors. General study findings and limits: The classifier, whose performance was assessed in both the original and validation cohorts, reportedly diagnosed cytomegalovirus status with high specificity and sensitivity.

Only in-frame clones appear in the TCRdb table, and some are missing; sequencing was by immunoSEQ multiplex PCR. The sample lists a few hundred thousand clones, roughly 90% occurring once. In regard to this clone: Its target is not known.

V shed 3 bases and J 4 bases; nucleotides not matched to a gene: 5. Germline CDR1 reads MDHEN; CDR2 reads SYDVKM. This CDR3 is 14 amino acids long. Sequenced sample: PBMCs. This TCR derives from a young woman in good health and CMV-seronegative. This chain uses TRBV28 with TRBJ1-2, with TRBD1 matching 7 bases. DNA for the CDR3: TGTGCCAGCAGTTTTCGGGGACAGATCTATGGCTACACCTTC. As protein: CASSFRGQIYGYTF.